Presented here are 17 T cell receptor beta chains from one specimen sequenced in a study of blood T cells in healthy people across ages. A second about 7 to 11 cycle PCR used barcoded and J-beta primers. MiXCR, applied by TCRdb to the 5' RACE reads, yields one record per CDR3 protein. The sample records 2 million or so distinct CDR3 sequences, around half being singletons. The sequencing sample was made of blood. These TCRs come from a woman aged 40 to 50 in good health.

This clonotype was seen a handful of times. The chain recombines TRBV25-1 with TRBJ2-5; D is perhaps TRBD2 (6 bases). The V end lost 6 bases, the J end lost 9 bases, and 11 bases lay between the germline ends. The CDR3 has 11 amino acids. CDR1 and CDR2 from the germline V gene are MGHDK and SYGVNS. CDR3 bases: TGTGCCAGCAGAGCAGGAGGGGCCCAGTACTTC. The encoded protein is CASRAGGAQYF.

The chain employs TRBV7-9 and TRBJ1-6, with D maybe TRBD1 (5 bases). CDR3 length: 13 residues. From germline, CDR1 is SEHNR and CDR2 FQNEAQ (reference sequence). Trimming stripped 5 bases from V and 10 bases from J, with 12 bases between. The CDR3 nucleotides are TGTGCCAGCAGCCCCGACGGGACCTCACCCCTCCACTTT. It codes for CASSPDGTSPLHF.

The rearrangement uses TRBV2 and TRBJ2-5; D might be TRBD2 (5 bases). The CDR3 has 14 amino acids. V lost 6 bases, J lost 3 bases, and 14 bases lay in between. From germline, CDR1 is SNHLY and CDR2 FYNNEI. This CDR3 reads CASSVGLNKETQYF. The CDR3 region has the DNA TGTGCCAGCAGCGTTGGACTGAATAAAGAGACCCAGTACTTC.

The chain employs TRBV3-1 and TRBJ1-6; D gene unclear. CDR1 is LGHDT, CDR2 YNNKEL, per germline (reference sequence). Between the trimmed V and J ends, which lost 1 base and 0 bases, there was a span of 7 bases. The CDR3 extends over 16 amino acids. CDR3 residues: CASSQGDRSYNSPLHF. The CDR3 nucleotides are TGTGCCAGCAGCCAAGGTGACCGCTCCTATAATTCACCCCTCCACTTT. The entire variable domain, with the rest obtained from reference TRBV3-1 and TRBJ1-6, is as follows: DTAVSQTPKYLVTQMGNDKSIKCEQNLGHDTMYWYKQDSKKFLKIMFSYNNKELIINETVPNRFSPKSPDKAHLNLHINSLELGDSAVYFCASSQGDRSYNSPLHFGNGTRLTVT.

This clonotype has only a few counts. The chain couples TRBV28 to TRBJ2-3; the match to TRBD2 covers 8 bases. The V gene end was trimmed by 6 bases and the J gene end by 4 bases; junction bases not matched to a gene: 12. The germline V gene has CDR1 MDHEN and CDR2 SYDVKM. CDR3 length: 16 amino acids. The CDR3 sequence is CASSNLPGGAPDTQYF. Written as DNA, the CDR3 is TGTGCCAGCAGCAATCTGCCCGGGGGGGCCCCAGATACGCAGTATTTT.

This clonotype was counted a few times. CDR3: CASSSQGARRQETQYF. CDR3 nucleotides: TGTGCCAGCAGCTCGCAGGGGGCGCGGAGACAAGAGACCCAGTACTTC. The rearrangement links TRBV5-4 to TRBJ2-5, with 8 bases aligning to TRBD1. CDR1 is SGHNT, CDR2 YYREEE, per germline (reference sequence). The CDR3 loop spans 16 amino acids. V lost 3 bases to trimming and J lost 2 bases; unmatched junction nucleotides: 9.

This clonotype was counted a few times. The V gene is TRBV27, the J gene TRBJ2-3, with 8 bases that match TRBD2. The V gene end was trimmed by 6 bases and the J gene end by 4 bases; junction bases not matched to a gene: 3. The CDR3 has 13 residues. The germline V gene encodes CDR1 MNHEY and CDR2 SMNVEV (reference sequence). The CDR3 loop is CASRIGGADTQYF. CDR3 nucleotide sequence: TGTGCCAGCAGGATCGGGGGGGCAGATACGCAGTATTTT.

This sequence joins TRBV5-1 and TRBJ2-3; 10 bases map to TRBD2. Germline V lookup: CDR1 SGHRS, CDR2 YFSETQ. The CDR3 is 16 residues long. Unmatched junction bases numbered 7, after V lost 0 bases and J lost 6 bases. The CDR3 loop is CASSLGTSGKFDTQYF. CDR3 bases: TGCGCCAGCAGCTTGGGGACTAGCGGAAAGTTTGATACGCAGTATTTT.

This clonotype was recorded at least ten times. V and J are TRBV6-5 and TRBJ2-1; 7 bases are a match to TRBD1. The germline gives CDR1 MNHEY, CDR2 SVGAGI. The CDR3 is 13 amino acids. V lost 7 bases, J lost 4 bases, and 4 bases stayed unmatched. CDR3 loop: CASTPGQYNEQFF. DNA for the CDR3: TGTGCCAGCACCCCGGGACAGTACAATGAGCAGTTCTTC.

The gene calls are TRBV7-2 and TRBJ2-5; TRBD1 agrees at 9 bases. The CDR3 contains 15 residues. Trimming took 5 bases from V and 11 from J; bases not matched to a gene: 15. CDR1 is SGHTA, CDR2 FQGNSA, per germline. CDR3 amino acids: CASSPRTGVENEQYF. The CDR3 DNA sequence: TGTGCCAGCAGCCCCCGGACAGGGGTGGAGAATGAGCAGTACTTC. Complete variable domain (other parts from reference TRBV7-2 and TRBJ2-5): GAGVSQSPSNKVTEKGKDVELRCDPISGHTALYWYRQSLGQGLEFLIYFQGNSAPDKSGLPSDRFSAERTGGSVSTLTIQRTQQEDSAVYLCASSPRTGVENEQYFGPGTRLLVL.

The rearrangement joins TRBV4-1 to TRBJ2-3, with 7 bases that match TRBD1. Losses at the gene ends were 0 bases for V and 2 bases for J; bases not matched to a gene: 5. The germline V gene has CDR1 MGHRA and CDR2 YSYEKL. This CDR3 comprises 16 residues. The CDR3 is CASSQDPDRATDTQYF. The CDR3, as DNA: TGCGCCAGCAGCCAAGATCCCGACAGGGCCACAGATACGCAGTATTTT.

The chain combines TRBV16 with TRBJ1-1; 7 bases are a match to TRBD1. Germline V gene lookup returns CDR1 KGHSY and CDR2 FQNENV. The V gene end was trimmed by 4 bases and the J gene end by 0 bases; junction bases not matched to a gene: 14. The CDR3 sequence is 18 residues long. CDR3 bases: TGTGCCAGCAGCCGCCAAACCGGGACAGCTCATATGAACACTGAAGCTTTCTTT. Its protein is CASSRQTGTAHMNTEAFF.

The chain's CDR3 is CASSQTGYPNEQFF. CDR3 DNA sequence: TGCGCCAGCAGCCAAACAGGGTATCCCAATGAGCAGTTCTTC. V usage is TRBV4-3 and J usage is TRBJ2-1; possible D gene TRBD1, 6 bases. Trimming left V 2 bases short and J 6 bases short, with 11 bases between. The CDR3 runs to 14 residues. Germline lookup yields CDR1 LGHNA and CDR2 YSLEER.

The rearrangement links TRBV9 to TRBJ1-4; 7 bases line up with TRBD1. With 7 bases clipped from V and 0 bases from J, the junction kept 3 bases outside the gene matches. The germline CDR1 and CDR2 sequences are SGDLS and YYNGEE. The CDR3 runs 14 residues. Written as DNA, the CDR3 is TGTGCCAGCGGGGACAGTGCAACTAATGAAAAACTGTTTTTT. Translation: CASGDSATNEKLFF. Full variable domain (rest looked up from reference TRBV9 and TRBJ1-4): DSGVTQTPKHLITATGQRVTLRCSPRSGDLSVYWYQQSLDQGLQFLIQYYNGEERAKGNILERFSAQQFPDLHSELNLSSLELGDSALYFCASGDSATNEKLFFGSGTQLSVL.

This clonotype was counted a single time. A read error may produce the germline difference seen at one junction end. The CDR3 loop is CAASVPLGGPYNEQFF. The CDR3 DNA reads as TGTGCCGCCAGTGTACCACTGGGGGGGCCCTACAATGAGCAGTTCTTC. V and J are TRBV24-1 and TRBJ2-1; tentative D call: TRBD2 (7 bases). The CDR3 runs 16 residues. CDR1 is KGHDR, CDR2 SFDVKD, per germline.

V is TRBV29-1 and J is TRBJ1-1, with D unclear. The CDR3 extends over 13 amino acids. V was cut by 8 bases and J by 3 bases, with 16 bases left in between. Germline V lookup: CDR1 SQVTM, CDR2 ANQGSEA. The CDR3 DNA reads TGCAGCATTCGGATGGGCGGGGACACTGAAGCTTTCTTT. Encoded protein: CSIRMGGDTEAFF.

The chain joins TRBV10-2 to TRBJ2-7, with D possibly TRBD1 on 5 matching bases. Trimming removed 6 bases at V and 7 bases at J, with 22 bases between. Germline lookup yields CDR1 WSHSY and CDR2 SAAADI. This CDR3 region has 15 residues. DNA of the CDR3: TGCGCCAGCAGCCCCACCCAGGCAGGGTTGGGGGAGCAGTACTTC. It codes for CASSPTQAGLGEQYF.